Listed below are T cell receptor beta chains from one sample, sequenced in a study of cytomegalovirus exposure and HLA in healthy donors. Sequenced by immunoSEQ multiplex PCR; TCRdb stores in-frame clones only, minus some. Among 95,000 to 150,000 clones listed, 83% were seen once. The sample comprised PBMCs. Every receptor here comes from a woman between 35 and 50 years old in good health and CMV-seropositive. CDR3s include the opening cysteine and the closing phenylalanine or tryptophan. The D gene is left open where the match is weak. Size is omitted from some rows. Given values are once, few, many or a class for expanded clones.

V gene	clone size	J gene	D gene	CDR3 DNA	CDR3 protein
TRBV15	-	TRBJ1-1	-	TGTGCCACCAGGAGGACATGGAACACTGAAGCTTTCTTT	CATRRTWNTEAFF
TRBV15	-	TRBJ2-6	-	TGTGCCACCAGCAGAGAAGCATGGACAGGACTATTGAGCTCTGGGGCCAACGTCCTGACTTTC	CATSREAWTGLLSSGANVLTF
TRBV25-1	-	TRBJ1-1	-	TGTGCCAGCAGTGATTCGCTTCCACAGGGATCCACTGAAGCTTTCTTT	CASSDSLPQGSTEAFF
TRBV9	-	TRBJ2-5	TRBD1	TGTGCCAGCAGCGTAGAAGGACAGGGGTGGGAGACCCAGTACTTC	CASSVEGQGWETQYF
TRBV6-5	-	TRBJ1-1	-	TGTGCCAGCAGTTACCCGAGGGCCACTGAAGCTTTCTTT	CASSYPRATEAFF
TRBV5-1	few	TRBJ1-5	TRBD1	TGCGCCAGCAGCATTGGGACAGGAGGGAATCAGCCCCAGCATTTT	CASSIGTGGNQPQHF
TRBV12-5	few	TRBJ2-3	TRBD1	TGTGCTAGTGCCATAACAGGGGGCTTAGATACGCAGTATTTT	CASAITGGLDTQYF
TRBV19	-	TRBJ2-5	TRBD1	TGTGCCAGTAGTAACGACAGGGCCAAGAGGGAGACCCAGTACTTC	CASSNDRAKRETQYF
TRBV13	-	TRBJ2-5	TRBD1	TGTGCCAGCAGCTCAGCCGCCGACAGGGGCCCTCAAGAGACCCAGTACTTC	CASSSAADRGPQETQYF
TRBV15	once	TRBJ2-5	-	TGTGCCACCAGCAGACAGGGGTGGGAGACCCAGTACTTC	CATSRQGWETQYF
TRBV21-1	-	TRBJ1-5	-	TGTGCCAGCTTACCTCCGGGACAACATTGGAGCAATCAGCCCCAGCATTTT	CASLPPGQHWSNQPQHF
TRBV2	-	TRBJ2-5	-	TGTGCCAGCAGCCCACACCGATCCCAAGAGACCCAGTACTTC	CASSPHRSQETQYF
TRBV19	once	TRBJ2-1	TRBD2	TGTGCCAGTAGATCACGTCGGGAGGTTTACAATGAGCAGTTCTTC	CASRSRREVYNEQFF
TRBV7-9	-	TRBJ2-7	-	TGTGCCAGCAGCCAACCCTCGGGGGAAGAGCAGTACTTC	CASSQPSGEEQYF
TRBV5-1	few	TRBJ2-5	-	TGCGCCAGCAGCTATCCGGGACAACGGGCCCAGTACTTC	CASSYPGQRAQYF
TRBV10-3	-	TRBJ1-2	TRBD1	TGTGCCATCAGCTCTACCGGGACAGGGGGCGAAACCCGCTATGGCTACACCTTC	CAISSTGTGGETRYGYTF
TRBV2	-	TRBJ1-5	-	TGTGCCAGCGAGGGACTTCAAGACAATCAGCCCCAGCATTTT	CASEGLQDNQPQHF
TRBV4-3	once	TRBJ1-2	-	TGCGCCAGCAGCCAAGAGACAGGTTTTTGGGGAACAGGGTATGGCTACACCTTC	CASSQETGFWGTGYGYTF
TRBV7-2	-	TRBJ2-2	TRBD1	TGTGCCAGCAGCTTGGGGACAGGGGGCGTTTGGTCCGGGGAGCTGTTTTTT	CASSLGTGGVWSGELFF
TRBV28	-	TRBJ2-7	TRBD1	TGTGCCAGCAGTCCCATGACGACAGGGGGTTCCTACGAGCAGTACTTC	CASSPMTTGGSYEQYF
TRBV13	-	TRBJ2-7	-	TGTGCCAGCAGCTACCTAGGCGGGAACTCCTACGAGCAGTACTTC	CASSYLGGNSYEQYF
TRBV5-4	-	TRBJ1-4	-	TGTGCCAGCAGCTTGGACAGGGATGAAAAACTGTTTTTT	CASSLDRDEKLFF
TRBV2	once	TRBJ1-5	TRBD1	TGTGCCAGCAGTGGAACAGGGGTTCAGCCCCAGCATTTT	CASSGTGVQPQHF
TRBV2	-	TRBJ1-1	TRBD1	TGTGCCAGCATCCCGGGACAGATGAACACTGAAGCTTTCTTT	CASIPGQMNTEAFF
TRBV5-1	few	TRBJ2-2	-	TGCGCCAGCAGCCGAGGGCTAGACGACACCGGGGAGCTGTTTTTT	CASSRGLDDTGELFF
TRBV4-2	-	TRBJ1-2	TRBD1	TGTGCCAGCAGCCCCGGGACAGGTGGGGTGGCTGGTGGCTACACCTTC	CASSPGTGGVAGGYTF
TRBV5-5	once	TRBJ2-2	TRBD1	TGTGCCAGCAGCGTTTTACAGGGGGCTAACACCGGGGAGCTGTTTTTT	CASSVLQGANTGELFF